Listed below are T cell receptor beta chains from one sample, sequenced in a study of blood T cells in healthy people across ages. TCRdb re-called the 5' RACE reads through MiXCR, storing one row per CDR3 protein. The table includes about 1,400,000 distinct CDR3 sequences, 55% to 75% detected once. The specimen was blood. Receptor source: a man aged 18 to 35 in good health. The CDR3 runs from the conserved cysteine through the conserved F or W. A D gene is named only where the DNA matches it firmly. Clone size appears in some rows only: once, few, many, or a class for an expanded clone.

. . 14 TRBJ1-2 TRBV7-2 TGTGCCAGCAGGGGCCGACCATCAAACTATGGCTACACCTTC CASRGRPSNYGYTF
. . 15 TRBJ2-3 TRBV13 TGTGCCAGCAGCTTACGGACAGTAGCCGCAGATACGCAGTATTTT CASSLRTVAADTQYF
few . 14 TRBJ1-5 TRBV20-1 TGCAGTGCTAGGACAGAGATAATTAATCAGCCCCAGCATTTT CSARTEIINQPQHF
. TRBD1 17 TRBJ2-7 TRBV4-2 TGTGCCAGCAGCCAAGATGAGGCGGGACAGGGTTCCTACGAGCAGTACTTC CASSQDEAGQGSYEQYF
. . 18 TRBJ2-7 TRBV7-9 TGTGCCAGCAGCTTAAGCCAGGGGAAGACTGGAGGATCTTACGAGCAGTACTTC CASSLSQGKTGGSYEQYF
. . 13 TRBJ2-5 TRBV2 TGTGCCAGCAACTCTAGAGTGAGGAAGACCCAGTACTTC CASNSRVRKTQYF
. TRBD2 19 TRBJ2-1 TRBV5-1 TGCGCCAGCAGCTTGGCCCCGACTAGCGGGAGACGTTCCTACAATGAGCAGTTCTTC CASSLAPTSGRRSYNEQFF
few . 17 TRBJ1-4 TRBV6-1 TGTGCCAGCAGGGCGATAGGTGGTTGGGACACCGGAGAAAAACTGTTTTTT CASRAIGGWDTGEKLFF
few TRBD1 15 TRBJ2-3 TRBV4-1 TGCGCCAGCAGCCAAGGGACAGGCCTCACAGATACGCAGTATTTT CASSQGTGLTDTQYF
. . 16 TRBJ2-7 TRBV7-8 TGCGCCAGCAGCTTAAACCGGGACTCCGAAGGATACGAGCAGTACTTC CASSLNRDSEGYEQYF
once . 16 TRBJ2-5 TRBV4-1 TGCGCCAGCAGCCCGTCACTAGCATCAAAGTGGGAGACCCAGTACTTC CASSPSLASKWETQYF
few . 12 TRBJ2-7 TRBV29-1 TGCAGCGTTTCTGCCTCAGCCTACGAGCAGTACTTC CSVSASAYEQYF
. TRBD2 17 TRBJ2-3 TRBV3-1 TGTGCCAGCAGCCAAGGGGTAGCGGGACCTAGCACAGATACGCAGTATTTT CASSQGVAGPSTDTQYF
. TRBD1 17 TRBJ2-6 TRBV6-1 TGTGCCAGGACTCCCGGACAGGAGAGCTCTGGGACCAACGTCCTGACTTTC CARTPGQESSGTNVLTF
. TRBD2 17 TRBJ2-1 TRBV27 TGTGCCAGCAGTTTAAGGCTAGCGGGAGTTGGTTACAATGAGCAGTTCTTC CASSLRLAGVGYNEQFF
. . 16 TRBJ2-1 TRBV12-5 TGTGCTAGTGGTTTTCAAGGGGCAGGATCTCACAATGAGCAGTTCTTC CASGFQGAGSHNEQFF
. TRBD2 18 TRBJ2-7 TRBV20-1 TGCAGTGCTAGTAAGAACGGACTAGCGGGGGCGATAGCCAATGAGCAGTACTTC CSASKNGLAGAIANEQYF
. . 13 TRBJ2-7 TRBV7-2 TGTGCCAGCAAGGAGGGGCGACTAGGGGAGCAGTACTTC CASKEGRLGEQYF
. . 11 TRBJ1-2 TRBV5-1 TGCGCCAGCGGACGGGACTATGGCTACACCTTC CASGRDYGYTF
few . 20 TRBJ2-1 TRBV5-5 TGTGCCAGCAGCTTGTTAGGGCCAGGGAGGCGGGGCCGGGCGGAAGATGAGCAGTTCTTC CASSLLGPGRRGRAEDEQFF
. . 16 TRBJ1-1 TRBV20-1 TGCAGTGCTAGTTTTATCAGGGGCGGATGGAACACTGAAGCTTTCTTT CSASFIRGGWNTEAFF
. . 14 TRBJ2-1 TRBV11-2 TGTGCCAGCAGCTTACTGGGCCAGGGTAATGAGCAGTTCTTC CASSLLGQGNEQFF
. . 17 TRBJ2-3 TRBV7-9 TGTGCCAGCAGCTACGCACTTCGTCGGGGGTTGGCAGATACGCAGTATTTT CASSYALRRGLADTQYF
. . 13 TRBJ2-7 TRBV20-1 TGCAGTGCTAAAAGGGTAACCTCTTACGAGCAGTACTTC CSAKRVTSYEQYF
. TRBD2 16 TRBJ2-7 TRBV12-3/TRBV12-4 TGTGCCAGCAACGCACGGGGACTAGCGGGAACCAATGAGCAGTACTTC CASNARGLAGTNEQYF
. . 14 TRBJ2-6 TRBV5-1 TGCGCCAGCATCCCCCGTCCTGGGGCCAACGTCCTGACTTTC CASIPRPGANVLTF
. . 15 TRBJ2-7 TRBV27 TGTGCCAGCAGTTTATCGTTCGAGGGCCAATACGAGCAGTACTTC CASSLSFEGQYEQYF
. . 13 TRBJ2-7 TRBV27 TGTGCCAGCAGTGGGCCTCCGGCTTACGAGCAGTACTTC CASSGPPAYEQYF
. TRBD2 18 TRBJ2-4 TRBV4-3 TGCGCCAGCAGCCCCAGGGCGGGGGGCTCACTAGCCAAAAACATTCAGTACTTC CASSPRAGGSLAKNIQYF
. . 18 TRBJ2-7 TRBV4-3 TGCGCCAGCAGCCAAGGTGCGGGGTCAGGACTTTCCTCCTACGAGCAGTACTTC CASSQGAGSGLSSYEQYF
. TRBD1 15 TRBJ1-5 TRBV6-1 TGTGCCAGCAGCTTACAGGGGGCGAAGTTCCAGCCCCAGCATTTT CASSLQGAKFQPQHF
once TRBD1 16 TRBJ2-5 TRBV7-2 TGTGCCAGCAGCTACCGGGGGGGACAGGGGGTCGAGACCCAGTACTTC CASSYRGGQGVETQYF
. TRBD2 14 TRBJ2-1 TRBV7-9 TGTGCCGGCAGCCCCACGTCTAGCGGGAATGAGCAGTTCTTC CAGSPTSSGNEQFF
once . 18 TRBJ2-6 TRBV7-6 TGTGCCAGCAGCCCCTCCGGGACACCCAACTCTGGGGCCAACGTCCTGACTTTC CASSPSGTPNSGANVLTF
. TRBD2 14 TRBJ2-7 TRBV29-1 TGCAGCGCAGCCGGACTAGCGGTACCCTACGAGCAGTACTTC CSAAGLAVPYEQYF
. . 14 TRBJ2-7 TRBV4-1 TGCGCCAGCAGCCAATGGGGTCGGACCTACGAGCAGTACTTC CASSQWGRTYEQYF
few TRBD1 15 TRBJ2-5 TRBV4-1 TGCGCCAGCAGCCTGGGGACAGACCTCCAAGAGACCCAGTACTTC CASSLGTDLQETQYF
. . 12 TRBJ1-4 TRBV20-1 TGCAGTGCCCAGACTAATATAGAAAAACTGTTTTTT CSAQTNIEKLFF
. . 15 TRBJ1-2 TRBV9 TGTGCCAGCAGCGTAGTTGGAGGGGGTCCGGATGGCTACACCTTC CASSVVGGGPDGYTF
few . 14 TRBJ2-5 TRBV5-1 TGCGCCAGCAGCCTACAGGGTATAGGAGAGACCCAGTACTTC CASSLQGIGETQYF
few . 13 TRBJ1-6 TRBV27 TGTGCCAGCATTGGCAGTCCCAATTCACCCCTCCACTTT CASIGSPNSPLHF
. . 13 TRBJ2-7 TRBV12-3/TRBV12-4 TGTGCCAGCAGTTTTAGTAGCGGATACGAGCAGTACTTC CASSFSSGYEQYF
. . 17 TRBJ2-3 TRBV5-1 TGCGCCAGCAGCGGTACAGCTCGGACCTGGGGCACAGATATGCAGTATTTT CASSGTARTWGTDMQYF
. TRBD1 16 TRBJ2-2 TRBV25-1 TGTGCCAGCAGTGAATGGGGACAGGGCCCCACCGGGGAGCTGTTTTTT CASSEWGQGPTGELFF
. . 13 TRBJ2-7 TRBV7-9 TGTGCCAGCATAGGCGACACCTCCTACGAGCAGTACTTC CASIGDTSYEQYF
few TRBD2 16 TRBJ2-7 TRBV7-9 TGTGCCAGCAGCAGGACTAGGACATCCCAGCCCTACGAGCAGTACTTC CASSRTRTSQPYEQYF
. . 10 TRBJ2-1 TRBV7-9 TGTGCCAGCAGCCGCCATGAGCAGTTCTTC CASSRHEQFF
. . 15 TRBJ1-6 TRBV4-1 TGCGCCAGCAGCCAACCGGGCAGGGGAGGTTCACCCCTCCACTTT CASSQPGRGGSPLHF
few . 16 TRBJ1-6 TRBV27 TGTGCCAGCAGCGATATTCCGAGCTCCTATAATTCACCCCTCCACTTT CASSDIPSSYNSPLHF
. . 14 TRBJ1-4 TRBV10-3 TGTGCCGCCCAAAAGAGCGCAACTAATGAAAAACTGTTTTTT CAAQKSATNEKLFF